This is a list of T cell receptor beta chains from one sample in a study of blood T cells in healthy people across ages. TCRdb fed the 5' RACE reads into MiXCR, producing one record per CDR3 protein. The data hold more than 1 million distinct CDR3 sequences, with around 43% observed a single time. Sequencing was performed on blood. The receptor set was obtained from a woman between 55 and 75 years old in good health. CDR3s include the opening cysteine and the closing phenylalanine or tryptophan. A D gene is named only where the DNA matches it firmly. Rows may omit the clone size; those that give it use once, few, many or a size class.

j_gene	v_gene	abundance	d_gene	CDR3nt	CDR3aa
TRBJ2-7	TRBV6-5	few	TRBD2	TGTGCCAGCAGTTACTTCTCCCCGGTGGTAGCGGGAGCCTACGAGCAGTACTTC	CASSYFSPVVAGAYEQYF
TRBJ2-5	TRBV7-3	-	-	TGTGCCAGCAGCGCCTTACCGGGTCCCCAAGAGACCCAGTACTTC	CASSALPGPQETQYF
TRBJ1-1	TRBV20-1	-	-	TGCAGTGCCCGAGACACCTTGAGAACTGGAGCTTTCTTT	CSARDTLRTGAFF
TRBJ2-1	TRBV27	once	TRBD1	TGTGCCAGCACCCAGGCCGACAGGGGCAATGAGCAGTTCTTC	CASTQADRGNEQFF
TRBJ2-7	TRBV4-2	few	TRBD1	TGTGCCAGCAGCCAAAGGACAGGGGCCTCCTACGAGCAGTACTTC	CASSQRTGASYEQYF
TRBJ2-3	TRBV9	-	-	TGTGCCAGCAGCGTAGTGGACAAGCGTACAGATACGCAGTATTTT	CASSVVDKRTDTQYF
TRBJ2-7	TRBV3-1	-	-	TGTGCCAGCAGCCAACCTAACGGACGCGAGCAGTACTTC	CASSQPNGREQYF
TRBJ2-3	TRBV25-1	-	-	TGTGCCAGCCACTCTACACAGAGATATACGCAGTATTTT	CASHSTQRYTQYF
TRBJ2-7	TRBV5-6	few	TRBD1	TGTGCCAGCAGCCTTCGGGACAGGGCCTCCTACGAGCAGTACTTC	CASSLRDRASYEQYF
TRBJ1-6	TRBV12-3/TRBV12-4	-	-	TGTGCCAGCAGCTTATCAGGGAATAATTCACCCCTCCACTTT	CASSLSGNNSPLHF
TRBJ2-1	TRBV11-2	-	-	TGTGCCAGCAGCGATCGCCCGGGCGAGCAGTTCTTC	CASSDRPGEQFF
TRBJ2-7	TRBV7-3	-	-	TGTGCCAGCAGCGCACTAGCCGCCTACGAGCAGTACTTC	CASSALAAYEQYF
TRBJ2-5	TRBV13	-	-	TGTGCCAGCAGCTCCGGTCCCAGGGGTGTAGAGACCCAGTACTTC	CASSSGPRGVETQYF
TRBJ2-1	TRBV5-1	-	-	TGCGCCAGCAGCCTTGGATCGGGGAACAATGAGCAGTTCTTC	CASSLGSGNNEQFF
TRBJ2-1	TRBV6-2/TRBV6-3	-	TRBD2	TGTGCCAGCAGACAAGCCGGGACTAAAAACAATGAGCAGTTCTTC	CASRQAGTKNNEQFF
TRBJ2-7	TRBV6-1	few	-	TGTGCCAGCAGTCCCCTGGGACATTCCTACGAGCAGTACTTC	CASSPLGHSYEQYF
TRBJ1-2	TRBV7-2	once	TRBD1	TGTGCCGGCAGCCCCGGCAGCCCGACAGGGGGCGTCTATGGCTACACCTTC	CAGSPGSPTGGVYGYTF
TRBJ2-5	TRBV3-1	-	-	TGTGCCAGCAGCCGAACCCGGTCAGAGACCCAGTACTTC	CASSRTRSETQYF
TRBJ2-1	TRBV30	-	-	TGTGCCTGGAGCTATGGGACTTCGGAGCAGTTCTTC	CAWSYGTSEQFF
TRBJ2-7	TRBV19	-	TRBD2	TGTGCCAGTAGCGTGTTTCCATTAGCGGGGCCATCCTACGAGCAGTACTTC	CASSVFPLAGPSYEQYF
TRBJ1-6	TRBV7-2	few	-	TGTGCCAGCAGCCGCGGGATAAATTCACCCCTCCACTTT	CASSRGINSPLHF
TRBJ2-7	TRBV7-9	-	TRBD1	TGTGCCGCACAGGGGAGCTCCTACGAGCAGTACTTC	CAAQGSSYEQYF
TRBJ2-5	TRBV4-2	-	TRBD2	TGTGCCAGCAGCCAAGGGGGGAGTAGCGGGAGAGGAGAGACCCAGTACTTC	CASSQGGSSGRGETQYF
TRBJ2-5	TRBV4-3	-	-	TGCGCCAGCAGCCAAGGGGGAACAGGTAGCGAGACCCAGTACTTC	CASSQGGTGSETQYF
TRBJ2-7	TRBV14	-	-	TGTGCCAGCAGCCAAAACAGCTTAAGCTCCTACGAGCAGTACTTC	CASSQNSLSSYEQYF
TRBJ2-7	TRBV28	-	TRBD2	TGTGCCAGCAGTACCCTGACTAGCTCCTACAATGAGCAGTACTTC	CASSTLTSSYNEQYF
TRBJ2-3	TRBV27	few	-	TGTGCCAGCAGTGAACGAGAAAATACAGATACGCAGTATTTT	CASSERENTDTQYF
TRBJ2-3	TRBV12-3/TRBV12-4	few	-	TGTGCCAGCAGTTTACATGATGCGGATACGCAGTATTTT	CASSLHDADTQYF
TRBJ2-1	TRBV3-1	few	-	TGTGCCAGTAGCGGAGTCGGCAATGAGCAGTTCTTC	CASSGVGNEQFF
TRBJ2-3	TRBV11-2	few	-	TGTGCCAGTACCCTCCGACAGGGAGGCAGCACAGATACGCAGTATTTT	CASTLRQGGSTDTQYF
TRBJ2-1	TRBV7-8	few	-	TGTGCCAGCAGCTTAGCGGCCCTCGGGCCTGGGTTCTTC	CASSLAALGPGFF
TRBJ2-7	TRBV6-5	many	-	TGTGCCAGCAGGTCTGCTAGCCGGACCTACGAGCAGTACTTC	CASRSASRTYEQYF
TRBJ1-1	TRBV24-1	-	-	TGTGCCACCAGGCGAGGCCGGGACGGGGCGGCACACACTGAAGCTTTCTTT	CATRRGRDGAAHTEAFF
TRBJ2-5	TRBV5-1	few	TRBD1	TGCGCCAGCAGCTTGAAGCAGGGGGCAGGAGAGACCCAGTACTTC	CASSLKQGAGETQYF
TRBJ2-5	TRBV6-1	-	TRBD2	TGTGCCAGCAGGGGGGGACTAGCGGGAGTTTTTGAGACCCAGTACTTC	CASRGGLAGVFETQYF
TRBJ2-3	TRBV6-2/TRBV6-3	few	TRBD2	TGTGCCAGCAGGGTGGGACTAGCGGTAACAGATACGCAGTATTTT	CASRVGLAVTDTQYF
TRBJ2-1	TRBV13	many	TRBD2	TGTGCCAGCAGACTAGCGGGAGCCCATGAGCAGTTCTTC	CASRLAGAHEQFF
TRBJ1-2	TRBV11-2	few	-	TGTGCCAGCAGCTTAGGGGAGCCAGGGGCAAATAACTATGGCTACACCTTC	CASSLGEPGANNYGYTF
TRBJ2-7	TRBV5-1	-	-	TGCGCCAGCAGCTTGGCGAGACACTCGAGCTCCTACGAGCAGTACTTC	CASSLARHSSSYEQYF
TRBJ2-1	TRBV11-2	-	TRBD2	TGTGCCAGCAGCACTTCGGGACTACACAATGAGCAGTTCTTC	CASSTSGLHNEQFF
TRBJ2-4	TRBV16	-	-	TGTGCCAGCAGCCACCTGGGGGCAGGGGCCAAAAACATTCAGTACTTC	CASSHLGAGAKNIQYF
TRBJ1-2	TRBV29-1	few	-	TGCAGCGTTGGCGTAACGGCAGACTATGGCTACACCTTC	CSVGVTADYGYTF
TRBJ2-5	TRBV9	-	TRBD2	TGTGCCAGCAGCCTAGGACTAGCGGGCTCTGAAACGTACTTC	CASSLGLAGSETYF
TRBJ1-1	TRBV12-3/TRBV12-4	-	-	TGTGCCAGCAGTTTAGCCTCCCTCCCCGAGGGGGAGGTTACTGAAGCTTTCTTT	CASSLASLPEGEVTEAFF
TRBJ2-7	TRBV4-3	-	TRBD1	TGCGCCAGCAGCCAAGACCCCAGGGGGAACGAGCAGTACTTC	CASSQDPRGNEQYF
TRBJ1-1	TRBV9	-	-	TGTGCCAGCAGCGAAACGGGACAACGGAACACTGAAGCTTTCTTT	CASSETGQRNTEAFF
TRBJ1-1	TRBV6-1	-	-	TGTGCCAGCAGTTTCGGGGTAAAGGCTGAAGCTTTCTTT	CASSFGVKAEAFF
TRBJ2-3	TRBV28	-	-	TGTGCCAGCAGTCTGGGAGGAGGTGGACAGTTTCACGATACGCAGTATTTT	CASSLGGGGQFHDTQYF
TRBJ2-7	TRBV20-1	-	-	TGCAGTGCTAGTTGGCTAAACGAGCAGTACTTC	CSASWLNEQYF
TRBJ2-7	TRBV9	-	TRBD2	TGTGCCAGCAGCGCTCGAGGGACTAGCCCGCATTACGAGCAGTACTTC	CASSARGTSPHYEQYF
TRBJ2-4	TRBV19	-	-	TGTGCCAGTATATCCGATGGGTACATTCAGTACTTC	CASISDGYIQYF
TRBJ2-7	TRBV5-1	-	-	TGCGCCAGCAGCTTGGATCTGACGGGAGATGACGAGCAGTACTTC	CASSLDLTGDDEQYF
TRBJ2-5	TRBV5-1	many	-	TGCGCCAGCAGTTCAGACGCCCGAGGGGAGACCCAGTACTTC	CASSSDARGETQYF
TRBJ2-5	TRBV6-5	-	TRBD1	TGTGCCAGCAGTCCGACGACAGGGGCTCAAGAGACCCAGTACTTC	CASSPTTGAQETQYF
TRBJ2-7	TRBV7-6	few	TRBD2	TGTGCCAGCAGCGCACCAGGGACTAGCGGGAGCCACGAGCAGTACTTC	CASSAPGTSGSHEQYF
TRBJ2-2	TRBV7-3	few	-	TGTGCCAGCAGCTTTACAGGGTCCAACACCGGGGAGCTGTTTTTT	CASSFTGSNTGELFF
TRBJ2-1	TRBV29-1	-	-	TGCAGCGTCCCACAGGGCAATGAGCAGTTCTTC	CSVPQGNEQFF
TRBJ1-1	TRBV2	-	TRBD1	TGTGCCAGCGCCCGGGACAGAGAACTTGAAGCTTTCTTT	CASARDRELEAFF